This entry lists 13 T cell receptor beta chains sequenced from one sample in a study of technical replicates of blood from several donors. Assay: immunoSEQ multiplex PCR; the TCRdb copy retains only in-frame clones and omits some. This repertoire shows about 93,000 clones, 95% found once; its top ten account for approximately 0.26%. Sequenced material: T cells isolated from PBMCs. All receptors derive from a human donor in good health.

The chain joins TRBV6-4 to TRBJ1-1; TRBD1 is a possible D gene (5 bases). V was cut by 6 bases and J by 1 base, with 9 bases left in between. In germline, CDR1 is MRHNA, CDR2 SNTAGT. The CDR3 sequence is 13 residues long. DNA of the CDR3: TGTGCCAGCAGCCTCAGGGAGAACACTGAAGCTTTCTTT. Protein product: CASSLRENTEAFF.

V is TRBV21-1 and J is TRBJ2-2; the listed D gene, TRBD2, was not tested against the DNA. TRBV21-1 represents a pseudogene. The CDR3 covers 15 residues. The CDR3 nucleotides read TGTGCCAGCAGCAAAGCTCCGGGGAAGGGCGGGGAGCTGTTTTTT. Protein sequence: CASSKAPGKGGELFF.

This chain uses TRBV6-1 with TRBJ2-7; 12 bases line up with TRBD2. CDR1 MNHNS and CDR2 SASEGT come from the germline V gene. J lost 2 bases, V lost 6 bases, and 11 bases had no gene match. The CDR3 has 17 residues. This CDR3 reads CASSERRLAGEPYEQYF. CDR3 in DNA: TGTGCCAGCAGCGAAAGGAGACTAGCGGGGGAACCCTACGAGCAGTACTTC.

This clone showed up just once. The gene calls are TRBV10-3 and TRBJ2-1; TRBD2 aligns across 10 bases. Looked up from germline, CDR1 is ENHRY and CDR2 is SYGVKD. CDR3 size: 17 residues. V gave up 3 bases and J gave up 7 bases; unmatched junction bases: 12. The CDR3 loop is CAISDRRAGGPENEQFF. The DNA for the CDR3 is TGTGCCATCAGTGACCGACGAGCGGGAGGGCCGGAAAATGAGCAGTTCTTC.

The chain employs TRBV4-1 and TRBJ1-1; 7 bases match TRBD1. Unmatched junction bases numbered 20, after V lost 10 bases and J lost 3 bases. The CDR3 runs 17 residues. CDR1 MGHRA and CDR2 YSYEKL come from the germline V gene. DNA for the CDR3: TGCGCCAAACGAGCAAAAGGGCAGTTCAGGGGGTACACTGAAGCTTTCTTT. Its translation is CAKRAKGQFRGYTEAFF.

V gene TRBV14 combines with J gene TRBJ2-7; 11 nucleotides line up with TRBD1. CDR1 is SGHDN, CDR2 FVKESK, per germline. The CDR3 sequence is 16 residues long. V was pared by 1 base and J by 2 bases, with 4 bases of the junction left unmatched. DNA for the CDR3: TGTGCCAGCAGCCAAGGGGGGGGACAGGGGGCCTACGAGCAGTACTTC. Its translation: CASSQGGGQGAYEQYF.

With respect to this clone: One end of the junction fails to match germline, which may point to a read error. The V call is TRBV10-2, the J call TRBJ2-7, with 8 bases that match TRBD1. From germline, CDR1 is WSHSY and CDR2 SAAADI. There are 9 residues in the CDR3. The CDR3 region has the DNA TGCGCCAGCGGGACAGGCCCTGATTTC. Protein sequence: CASGTGPDF.

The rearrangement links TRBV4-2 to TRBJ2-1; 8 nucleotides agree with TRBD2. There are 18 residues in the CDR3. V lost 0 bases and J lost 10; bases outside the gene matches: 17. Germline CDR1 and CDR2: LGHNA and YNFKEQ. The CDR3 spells CASSQDVSGRGLGGEQFF. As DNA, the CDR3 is TGTGCCAGCAGCCAAGATGTAAGCGGGAGAGGCCTCGGGGGGGAGCAGTTCTTC.

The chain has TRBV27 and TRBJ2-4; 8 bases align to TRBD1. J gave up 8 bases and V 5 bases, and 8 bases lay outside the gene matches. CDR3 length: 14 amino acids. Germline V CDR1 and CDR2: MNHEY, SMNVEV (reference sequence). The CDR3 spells CASSPDRVRDIQYF. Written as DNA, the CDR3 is TGTGCCAGCAGTCCGGACAGGGTCCGGGACATTCAGTACTTC.

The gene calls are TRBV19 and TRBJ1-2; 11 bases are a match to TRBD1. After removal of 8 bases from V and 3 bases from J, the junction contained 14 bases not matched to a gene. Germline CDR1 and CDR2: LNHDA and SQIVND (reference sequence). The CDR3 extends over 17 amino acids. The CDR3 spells CASSRDRGLSLDYGYTF. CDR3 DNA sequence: TGTGCCAGTTCGCGGGACAGGGGGTTATCCCTGGACTATGGCTACACCTTC.

CDR3 region: CASFLQETQYF. Written as DNA, the CDR3 is TGTGCCAGCTTTCTTCAAGAGACCCAGTACTTC. This chain connects TRBV25-1 to TRBJ2-5; D unresolved. Germline CDR1 is MGHDK and CDR2 is SYGVNS. The CDR3 is 11 residues long. V lost 8 bases and J lost 2, with 6 bases in between.

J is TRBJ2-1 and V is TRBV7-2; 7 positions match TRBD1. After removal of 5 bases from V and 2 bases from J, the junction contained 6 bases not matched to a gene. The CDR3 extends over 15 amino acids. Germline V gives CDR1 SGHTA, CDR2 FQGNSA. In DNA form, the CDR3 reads TGTGCCAGCAGCCCACTAGGGACAGCCTACAATGAGCAGTTCTTC. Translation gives CASSPLGTAYNEQFF.

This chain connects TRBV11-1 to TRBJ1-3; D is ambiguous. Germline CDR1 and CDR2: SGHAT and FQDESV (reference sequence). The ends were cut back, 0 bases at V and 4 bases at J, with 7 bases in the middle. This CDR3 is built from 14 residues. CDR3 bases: TGTGCCAGCAGCTTAGCCGGAGCGGGAAACACCATATATTTT. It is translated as CASSLAGAGNTIYF.